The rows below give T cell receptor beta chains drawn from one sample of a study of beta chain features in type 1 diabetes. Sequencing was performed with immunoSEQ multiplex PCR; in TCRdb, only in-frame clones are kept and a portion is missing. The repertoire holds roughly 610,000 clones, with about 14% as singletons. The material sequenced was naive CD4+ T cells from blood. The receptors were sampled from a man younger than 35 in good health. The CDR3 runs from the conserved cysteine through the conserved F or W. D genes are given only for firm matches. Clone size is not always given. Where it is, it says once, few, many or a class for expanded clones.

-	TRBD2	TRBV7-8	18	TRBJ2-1	CASSLQWVGTSGYNEQFF	TGTGCCAGCAGCTTACAGTGGGTCGGGACTAGCGGCTACAATGAGCAGTTCTTC
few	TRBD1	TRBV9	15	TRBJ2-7	CASSVDPQGVYEQYF	TGTGCCAGCAGCGTAGATCCCCAGGGGGTATACGAGCAGTACTTC
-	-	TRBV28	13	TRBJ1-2	CASSLWPQGGYTF	TGTGCCAGCAGTTTATGGCCGCAGGGGGGCTACACCTTC
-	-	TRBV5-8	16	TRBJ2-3	CASSYVKSARTDTQYF	TGTGCCAGCAGCTACGTTAAGTCGGCCCGCACAGATACGCAGTATTTT
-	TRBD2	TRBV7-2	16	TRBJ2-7	CASSPHGTSAFYEQYF	TGTGCCAGCAGCCCACATGGGACTAGCGCCTTCTACGAGCAGTACTTC
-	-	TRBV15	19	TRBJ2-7	CATSRDIFQTGTLSYEQYF	TGTGCCACCAGCAGAGATATCTTTCAGACCGGGACCCTCTCCTACGAGCAGTACTTC
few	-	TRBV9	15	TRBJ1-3	CASSITGFRGNTIYF	TGTGCCAGCAGCATAACAGGGTTTCGTGGAAACACCATATATTTT
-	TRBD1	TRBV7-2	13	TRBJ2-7	CATRTGVDYEQYF	TGTGCCACTAGGACAGGGGTCGACTACGAGCAGTACTTC
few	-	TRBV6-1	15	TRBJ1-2	CASSDPGGGYYGYTF	TGTGCCAGCAGTGATCCCGGTGGAGGGTATTATGGCTACACCTTC
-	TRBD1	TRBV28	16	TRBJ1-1	CASSSPGGVRDTEAFF	TGTGCCAGCAGTTCCCCAGGGGGCGTGAGGGACACTGAAGCTTTCTTT
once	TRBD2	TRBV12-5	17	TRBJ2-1	CASGSNPTSGYYNEQFF	TGTGCTAGTGGTTCCAACCCCACTAGCGGGTATTACAATGAGCAGTTCTTC
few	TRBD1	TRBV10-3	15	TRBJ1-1	CAISQVGTGQGEAFF	TGTGCCATCAGCCAAGTCGGGACAGGGCAAGGCGAAGCTTTCTTT
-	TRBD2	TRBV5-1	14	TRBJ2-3	CASGTRDLTDTQYF	TGCGCCAGCGGGACTAGGGACCTCACAGATACGCAGTATTTT
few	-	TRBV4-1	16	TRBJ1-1	CASSQYGRGMNTEAFF	TGCGCCAGCAGCCAATACGGGAGGGGTATGAACACTGAAGCTTTCTTT
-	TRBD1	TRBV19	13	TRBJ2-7	CASSFKTGDEQYF	TGTGCCAGTAGTTTCAAAACAGGGGACGAGCAGTACTTC
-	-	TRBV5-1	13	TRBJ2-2	CASWRDNTGELFF	TGCGCCAGCTGGAGAGACAACACCGGGGAGCTGTTTTTT
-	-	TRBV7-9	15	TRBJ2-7	CASSQTGTGTYGQYF	TGTGCCAGCAGCCAGACCGGGACCGGTACTTATGGGCAGTACTTC
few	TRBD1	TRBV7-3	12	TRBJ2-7	CASGTGTYEQYF	TGTGCCAGCGGGACAGGGACCTACGAGCAGTACTTC
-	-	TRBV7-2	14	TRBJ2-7	CASRPGGNSYEQYF	TGTGCCAGCAGACCGGGGGGCAACTCCTACGAGCAGTACTTC
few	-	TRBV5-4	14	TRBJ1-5	CASSFGGMNQPQHF	TGTGCCAGCAGCTTTGGCGGGATGAATCAGCCCCAGCATTTT
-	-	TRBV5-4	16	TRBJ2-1	CASSLGLWYGYNEQFF	TGTGCCAGCAGCTTGGGCTTGTGGTATGGATACAATGAGCAGTTCTTC
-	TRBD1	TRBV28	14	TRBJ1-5	CASSPAGQGKPQHF	TGTGCCAGCAGCCCTGCCGGACAGGGAAAGCCCCAGCATTTT
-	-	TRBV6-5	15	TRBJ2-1	CASSPGSTHYNEQFF	TGTGCCAGCAGTCCAGGGAGTACCCACTACAATGAGCAGTTCTTC
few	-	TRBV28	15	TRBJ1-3	CASSLEGLSGNTIYF	TGTGCCAGCAGTTTAGAGGGGCTCTCTGGAAACACCATATATTTT
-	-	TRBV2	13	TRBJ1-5	CASSGDFNQPQHF	TGTGCCAGCAGTGGCGATTTTAATCAGCCCCAGCATTTT
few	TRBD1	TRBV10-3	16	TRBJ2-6	CAIRRDSFSGANVLTF	TGTGCCATCCGCCGGGACAGTTTCTCTGGGGCCAACGTCCTGACTTTC
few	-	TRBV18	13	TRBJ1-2	CASSPDRNYGYTF	TGTGCCAGCTCACCCGACAGAAACTATGGCTACACCTTC
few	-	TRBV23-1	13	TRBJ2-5	CAGRAFYQETQYF	TGCGCGGGGCGGGCATTTTACCAAGAGACCCAGTACTTC
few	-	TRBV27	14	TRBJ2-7	CASSLKDSSYEQYF	TGTGCCAGCAGTTTGAAGGACAGCTCCTACGAGCAGTACTTC
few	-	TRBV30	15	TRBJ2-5	CAWTTALGVGETQYF	TGTGCCTGGACCACCGCACTAGGGGTAGGAGAGACCCAGTACTTC
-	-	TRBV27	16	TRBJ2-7	CASSLNIGEGHPEQYF	TGTGCCAGCAGTTTAAATATCGGGGAGGGACATCCCGAGCAGTACTTC
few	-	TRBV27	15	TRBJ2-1	CASSIAGTSYNEQFF	TGTGCCAGCAGTATCGCCGGGACCAGCTACAATGAGCAGTTCTTC
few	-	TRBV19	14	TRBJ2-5	CASSTKLRLETQYF	TGTGCCAGTAGTACCAAACTACGCCTGGAGACCCAGTACTTC
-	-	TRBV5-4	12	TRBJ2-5	CASSLDEKTQYF	TGTGCCAGCAGCTTGGATGAAAAGACCCAGTACTTC
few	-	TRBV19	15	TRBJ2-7	CASNFPPDFSYEQYF	TGTGCCAGTAACTTTCCTCCGGATTTCTCCTACGAGCAGTACTTC
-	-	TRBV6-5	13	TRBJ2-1	CASSYGLEGEQFF	TGTGCCAGCAGTTATGGGCTAGAGGGTGAGCAGTTCTTC
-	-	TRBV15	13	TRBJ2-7	CATSREGAYEQYF	TGTGCCACCAGCAGAGAGGGAGCCTACGAGCAGTACTTC
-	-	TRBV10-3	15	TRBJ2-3	CAINRGNQVTDTQYF	TGTGCCATCAACCGGGGCAACCAAGTTACAGATACGCAGTATTTT
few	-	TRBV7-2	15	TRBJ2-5	CASSGRTPSGETQYF	TGTGCCAGCAGCGGGCGGACACCCTCTGGGGAGACCCAGTACTTC
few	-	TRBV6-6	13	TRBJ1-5	CASSLDRSQPQHF	TGTGCCAGCAGCCTCGACAGATCCCAGCCCCAGCATTTT
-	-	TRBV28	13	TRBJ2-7	CASRRQGGNEQYF	TGTGCCAGCAGGCGGCAGGGGGGCAACGAGCAGTACTTC
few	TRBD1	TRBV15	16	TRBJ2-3	CATSSLPGQGADTQYF	TGTGCCACCAGCAGCTTACCGGGACAGGGTGCAGATACGCAGTATTTT
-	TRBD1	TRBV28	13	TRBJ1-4	CAIRGARYEKLFF	TGTGCCATCAGGGGGGCGCGGTATGAAAAACTGTTTTTT
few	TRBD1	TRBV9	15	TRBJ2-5	CASSVEGQGKETQYF	TGTGCCAGCAGCGTAGAGGGACAGGGGAAAGAGACCCAGTACTTC
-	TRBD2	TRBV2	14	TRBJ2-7	CASGGLAGSYEQYF	TGTGCCAGCGGGGGACTAGCCGGTTCCTACGAGCAGTACTTC
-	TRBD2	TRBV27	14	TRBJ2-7	CASSFSSGSAEQYF	TGTGCCAGCAGTTTTTCTAGCGGGAGTGCCGAGCAGTACTTC
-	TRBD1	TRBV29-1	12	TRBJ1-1	CSVARGQNEAFF	TGCAGCGTTGCTAGGGGACAGAATGAAGCTTTCTTT